This T cell receptor (beta chain) was found in a study of blood T cell repertoires in COVID-19. Self-reported history from a screening survey and questionnaire set each donor's cohort. Libraries were prepared by immunoSEQ multiplex PCR; TCRdb keeps only in-frame clonotypes and omits some of them. Of about 370,000 clones listed, roughly nine tenths are singletons. Germline-derived CDR1 and CDR2 are GTSNPN and SVGIG (reference sequence). The V end was cut by 8 bases, the J end by 0 bases, with 17 bases between. The CDR3 spans 15 residues. Sequences were obtained from PBMCs or T cells enriched from blood (not recorded which). This clonotype was sampled from a man between 18 and 35 years old who had recovered from COVID-19. V usage is TRBV30 and J usage is TRBJ2-1, with a weak D call TRBD2 (6 bases). The CDR3 loop reads CAANSRGISYNEQFF. CDR3 DNA sequence: TGTGCCGCCAATTCCCGGGGGATCTCCTACAATGAGCAGTTCTTC.